A selection of T cell receptor beta chains follows, all from one sample in a study of T cell responses to AZD1222 COVID-19 vaccine. The table came from immunoSEQ multiplex PCR; TCRdb's copy has only in-frame clones and leaves some out. Here the sample spans about 55,000 clones, roughly 85% being singletons. This specimen consisted of peripheral blood, obtained on day 0 of AZD1222 vaccination. These receptors were collected from an adult in good health. Both conserved end residues are part of each CDR3. Each record gives: J gene, clone size, V gene, CDR3 protein. Clone size is given for some rows only: seen once, a few or many times, or a class if the clone is expanded.

TRBJ2-7 | - | TRBV5-8 | CASSPPWGRDYEQYF
TRBJ2-7 | - | TRBV7-9 | CASSLEALDSPWPYEQYF
TRBJ2-1 | - | TRBV12-5 | CASATGYSYNEQFF
TRBJ1-5 | - | TRBV12-3/TRBV12-4 | CASSKSSNQPQHF
TRBJ2-3 | - | TRBV11-2 | CASSLRAGGTDTQYF
TRBJ1-5 | - | TRBV23-1 | CASSQSYRDMDQPQHF
TRBJ1-1 | - | TRBV6-2/TRBV6-3 | CASSYSRDSNTEAFF
TRBJ1-2 | - | TRBV6-2/TRBV6-3 | CASSYTADRGEYGYTF
TRBJ1-5 | - | TRBV18 | CASSSYSNQPQHF
TRBJ2-6 | - | TRBV24-1 | CATSDDPEVGANVLTF
TRBJ2-7 | - | TRBV6-2/TRBV6-3 | CASSPPRVDYEQYF
TRBJ1-2 | - | TRBV19 | CASSSPGNYGYTF
TRBJ1-1 | - | TRBV11-2 | CASSLDLGGTEAFF
TRBJ2-7 | - | TRBV5-1 | CASSLGGQGVYEQYF
TRBJ2-7 | - | TRBV11-2 | CASSLDYWTGKGYEQYF
TRBJ1-1 | - | TRBV29-1 | CSASYRVNTEAFF
TRBJ1-2 | - | TRBV28 | CASSTGGDNYGYTF
TRBJ2-1 | - | TRBV19 | CASRVKNRGNEQFF
TRBJ1-5 | - | TRBV5-8 | CASSGGSYSNQPQHF
TRBJ2-1 | - | TRBV20-1 | CSAREGGGEFF
TRBJ1-2 | once | TRBV7-8 | CASSSGTVNGYTF
TRBJ2-2 | - | TRBV18 | CASSPATGVNTGELFF
TRBJ2-7 | - | TRBV6-5 | CASTLTSGGSYEQYF
TRBJ1-2 | - | TRBV19 | CANLRWGYGYTF
TRBJ1-4 | - | TRBV5-7 | CASSLECRADEKLFF
TRBJ2-1 | - | TRBV19 | CASSLELAGGQNEQFF
TRBJ1-4 | - | TRBV5-1 | CASSNGGHGEKLFF
TRBJ1-6 | - | TRBV5-4 | CASSLGTGAYNSPLHF
TRBJ2-7 | - | TRBV5-1 | CASSLGLYEQYF
TRBJ2-2 | - | TRBV5-6 | CASTSPGTAHTGELFF
TRBJ2-2 | - | TRBV2 | CASRTANPGELFF
TRBJ2-5 | - | TRBV19 | CASSPSGGSQETQYF
TRBJ2-3 | - | TRBV4-3 | CASSQDARDTQYF
TRBJ2-7 | few | TRBV7-2 | CASSSSGGAYEQYF
TRBJ1-4 | - | TRBV5-6 | CASTGDRGQREKLFF